Presented here are 7 T cell receptor beta chains from one specimen sequenced in a study of control samples from healthy donors and cancer patients. The table came from immunoSEQ multiplex PCR; TCRdb's copy has only in-frame clones and leaves some out. The sample has about 140,000 clones; about 89% are singletons. The sequenced sample was blood. Receptors originate from a man between 18 and 35 years old in good health.

The V and J genes are TRBV4-3 and TRBJ2-5; TRBD2 matches at 11 bases. The germline V gene has CDR1 LGHNA and CDR2 YSLEER. This CDR3 spans 15 amino acids. V shed 4 bases and J 5 bases; nucleotides not matched to a gene: 6. The DNA of the CDR3 is TGCGCCAGCAGCCGTAGCGGGGGGGCCCAGGAGACCCAGTACTTC. Amino acid sequence: CASSRSGGAQETQYF.

The rearrangement uses TRBV6-5 and TRBJ1-1; 7 bases are a match to TRBD1. V was clipped by 4 bases and J by 4 bases; unmatched bases: 12. CDR3 length: 16 residues. Germline-derived CDR1 and CDR2 are MNHEY and SVGAGI. This CDR3 is CASSSPTGAWGTEAFF. CDR3 DNA: TGTGCCAGCAGTTCCCCAACAGGGGCCTGGGGCACTGAAGCTTTCTTT.

The chain is built from TRBV28 and TRBJ1-1; perhaps TRBD1 as D (6 bases). The CDR3 length is 15 residues. With 5 bases removed from V and 1 base from J, the gap between germline ends came to 14 bases. The germline V gene has CDR1 MDHEN and CDR2 SYDVKM. The CDR3 sequence: CASSDTGRGNTEAFF. The CDR3 region has the DNA TGTGCCAGCAGTGACACAGGGAGGGGGAACACTGAAGCTTTCTTT. The full variable domain, completed using reference TRBV28 and TRBJ1-1, is DVKVTQSSRYLVKRTGEKVFLECVQDMDHENMFWYRQDPGLGLRLIYFSYDVKMKEKGDIPEGYSVSREKKERFSLILESASTNQTSMYLCASSDTGRGNTEAFFGQGTRLTVV.

The chain combines TRBV1 with TRBJ1-2; the table's D call, TRBD1, was not checked against the DNA. TRBV1 is a recognized pseudogene. The CDR3 runs 18 residues. The CDR3 is CTSSQSIQGAPTNYGYTF. As DNA, the CDR3 is TGCACCAGCAGCCAATCCATACAGGGTGCCCCTACTAACTATGGCTACACCTTC.

The chain employs TRBV15 and TRBJ1-3, with a possible D match to TRBD1 (5 bases). The CDR3 has 16 amino acids. V lost 5 bases, J lost 3 bases, and 17 bases lay in between. Germline loops: CDR1 LNHNV, CDR2 YYDKDF (reference sequence). CDR3 sequence reads: CATSPSREGVGNTIYF. CDR3 sequence (DNA): TGTGCCACCAGCCCCTCCAGGGAGGGAGTTGGAAACACCATATATTTT.

The genes are TRBV19 and TRBJ1-2; D gene uncertain. Trimming removed 5 bases at V and 4 bases at J, with 11 bases between. The CDR3 runs 13 residues. CDR1 is LNHDA, CDR2 SQIVND, per germline (reference sequence). The CDR3 coding sequence is TGTGCCAGTAGTGAGGTGGGAGGCTATGGCTACACCTTC. Its protein product is CASSEVGGYGYTF.

The rearrangement links TRBV5-8 to TRBJ2-3; possible D gene TRBD1, 6 bases. The V gene lost 1 base and the J gene lost 7 bases, with 22 bases spanning the gap. CDR1 SGHTS and CDR2 YDEGEE come from the germline V gene. The CDR3 contains 17 residues. The chain's CDR3 is CASSLRSGPGVLYTQYF. The CDR3 coding sequence is TGTGCCAGCAGCTTGAGGTCCGGACCAGGGGTGTTATATACGCAGTATTTT.